The 8 T cell receptor beta chains below all came from one sample that was sequenced in a study of shared clonotypes between healthy human individuals. Assay used: immunoSEQ multiplex PCR; TCRdb lists only in-frame clones, some missing. The repertoire consists of fewer than 850,000 clones, with roughly 87% occurring once and the leading ten covering approximately 35%. The sample taken for sequencing was memory CD8+ T cells from PBMCs. Subset denoted: CD45RO+ cells pooled with CCR7-negative TemRA cells. Source of these receptors: a man aged 18 to 30 in good health. Some clones in this sample may be carry-over from other donors' samples.

V is TRBV7-2 and J is TRBJ2-7; possibly TRBD1 or TRBD2 for D (6 bases each). Germline V CDR1 and CDR2: SGHTA, FQGNSA. Trimming removed 4 bases at V and 5 bases at J, with 21 bases between. The CDR3 length is 16 residues. Here the CDR3 DNA reads TGTGCCAGCAGCTCCCCCAAGGGGGGCGTCGACGACGAGCAGTACTTC. Translation: CASSSPKGGVDDEQYF.

The chain links TRBV11-2 to TRBJ2-7; possibly TRBD2 for D (6 bases). V was cut by 3 bases and J by 4 bases, with 13 bases left in between. This CDR3 spans 14 amino acids. The germline CDR1 and CDR2 sequences are SGHAT and FQNNGV. The CDR3 DNA follows: TGTGCCAGCAGCTTCATTGGGGGGTCGTACGAGCAGTACTTC. Protein sequence: CASSFIGGSYEQYF.

This clone was picked up many times. This chain links TRBV5-5 with TRBJ2-7; D might be TRBD1 (5 bases). The CDR3 covers 12 residues. The germline V and J ends were trimmed by 1 base and 6 bases, with 8 bases remaining between them. Germline V gene lookup returns CDR1 SGHKS and CDR2 YYEKEE (reference sequence). This chain's CDR3 is CASSLTGGEQYF. CDR3 DNA sequence: TGTGCCAGCAGCTTGACAGGCGGCGAGCAGTACTTC.

As for this clone: Other DNA sequences in the same sample also yield this CDR3. This chain connects TRBV28 to TRBJ2-1; D is unresolved. V lost 4 bases and J 7 bases, leaving 2 bases between the germline ends. The CDR3 totals 10 residues. Germline assignment: CDR1 MDHEN and CDR2 SYDVKM. CDR3 in amino acids: CASSYNEQFF. The CDR3 coding sequence is TGTGCCAGCAGTTATAATGAGCAGTTCTTC.

This sequence joins TRBV2 and TRBJ1-3; D unresolved. V was trimmed by 3 bases and J by 0 bases, leaving 9 bases between them. CDR3 size: 15 residues. The germline V gene has CDR1 SNHLY and CDR2 FYNNEI. Here the CDR3 reads CASSEAILSGNTIYF. The CDR3 DNA is TGTGCCAGCAGTGAGGCGATACTCTCTGGAAACACCATATATTTT. Complete variable domain (other parts from reference TRBV2 and TRBJ1-3): EPEVTQTPSHQVTQMGQEVILRCVPISNHLYFYWYRQILGQKVEFLVSFYNNEISEKSEIFDDQFSVERPDGSNFTLKIRSTKLEDSAMYFCASSEAILSGNTIYFGEGSWLTVV.

This clone has only one observation. The rearrangement links TRBV6-1 to TRBJ1-5; D remains ambiguous. The V end was cut by 2 bases, the J end by 6 bases, with 11 bases between. Germline V CDR1 and CDR2: MNHNS, SASEGT. The CDR3 length is 14 residues. The CDR3 loop reads CASSEFGWTQPQHF. CDR3 bases: TGTGCCAGCAGTGAATTTGGTTGGACTCAGCCCCAGCATTTT.

The chain couples TRBV9 to TRBJ1-5; D is undetermined. CDR3 length: 14 residues. Germline V gives CDR1 SGDLS, CDR2 YYNGEE. Trimming took off 4 bases at V and 3 bases at J, with 11 bases between the two ends. The CDR3 DNA follows: TGTGCCAGCAGCCGTAACGGGGTCAATCAGCCCCAGCATTTT. It yields the protein CASSRNGVNQPQHF.

The chain links TRBV27 to TRBJ2-5; possibly TRBD1 for D (5 bases). The better agreement between TRBJ2-7 and the DNA end casts doubt on the J call. Germline V gene sequence: CDR1 MNHEY, CDR2 SMNVEV (reference sequence). This CDR3 is 16 amino acids long. Written as DNA, the CDR3 is TGTGCCAGCTACTCCTTAACCAAGGGGATTCCCTACGAGCAGTACTTC. Its translation is CASYSLTKGIPYEQYF.